Sequencing of this T cell receptor (beta chain) was carried out in a study of cytomegalovirus exposure and HLA in healthy donors. The study ran its PCR with 60 Vbeta and 13 Jbeta primers. The assay was immunoSEQ multiplex PCR, and TCRdb's table has in-frame clones only and misses some. Seen here are fewer than 150,000 clones, under 80% observed once, and the top ten hold 2.8%. V was pared by 6 bases and J by 0 bases, with 5 bases of the junction left unmatched. The CDR3 covers 14 residues. Germline V lookup: CDR1 ENHRY, CDR2 SYGVKD. Sequencing was done on a sample of PBMCs. The rearrangement joins TRBV10-3 to TRBJ2-7, with 7 bases matching TRBD1. This clonotype was obtained from a male donor in good health and CMV-seronegative. CDR3 in amino acids: CAISDRVGSYEQYF. As DNA, the CDR3 is TGTGCCATCAGCGACAGGGTCGGCTCCTACGAGCAGTACTTC.